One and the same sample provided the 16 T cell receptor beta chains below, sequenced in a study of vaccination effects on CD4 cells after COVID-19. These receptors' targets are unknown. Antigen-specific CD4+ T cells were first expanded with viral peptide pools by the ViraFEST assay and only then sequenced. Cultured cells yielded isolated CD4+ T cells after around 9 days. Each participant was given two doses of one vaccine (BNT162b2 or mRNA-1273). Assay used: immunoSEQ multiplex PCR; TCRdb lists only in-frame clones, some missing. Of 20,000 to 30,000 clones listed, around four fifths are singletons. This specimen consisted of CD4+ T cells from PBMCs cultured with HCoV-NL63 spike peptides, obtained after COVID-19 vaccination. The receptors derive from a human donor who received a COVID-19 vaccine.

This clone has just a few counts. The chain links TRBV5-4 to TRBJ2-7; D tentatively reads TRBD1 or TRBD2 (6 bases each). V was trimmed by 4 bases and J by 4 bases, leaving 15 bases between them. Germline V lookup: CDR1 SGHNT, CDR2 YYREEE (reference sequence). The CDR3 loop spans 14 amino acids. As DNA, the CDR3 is TGTGCCAGCAGCCTCGGGCAGGGGAGGTACGAGCAGTACTTC. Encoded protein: CASSLGQGRYEQYF.

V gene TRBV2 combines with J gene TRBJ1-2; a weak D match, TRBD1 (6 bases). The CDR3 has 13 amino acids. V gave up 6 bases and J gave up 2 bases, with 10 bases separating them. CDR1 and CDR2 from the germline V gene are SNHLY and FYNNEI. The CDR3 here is CASSAGTNYGYTF. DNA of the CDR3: TGTGCCAGCAGCGCCGGGACAAACTATGGCTACACCTTC.

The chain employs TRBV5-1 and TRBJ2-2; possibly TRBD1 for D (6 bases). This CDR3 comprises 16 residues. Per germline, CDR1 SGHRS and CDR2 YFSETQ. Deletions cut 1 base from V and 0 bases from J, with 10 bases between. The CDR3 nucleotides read TGCGCCAGCAGCTTGCGGGCAGGGGCGAACACCGGGGAGCTGTTTTTT. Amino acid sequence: CASSLRAGANTGELFF.

The CDR3 spells CASSPGQGGRSYEQYF. The DNA of the CDR3 is TGCGCCAGCAGCCCCGGACAGGGAGGGAGGTCCTACGAGCAGTACTTC. The gene calls are TRBV5-1 and TRBJ2-7, with a possible D match to TRBD1 (8 bases). The V gene lost 4 bases and the J gene lost 1 base, with 18 bases spanning the gap. Germline V gene data show CDR1 as SGHRS and CDR2 as YFSETQ. The CDR3 consists of 16 residues.

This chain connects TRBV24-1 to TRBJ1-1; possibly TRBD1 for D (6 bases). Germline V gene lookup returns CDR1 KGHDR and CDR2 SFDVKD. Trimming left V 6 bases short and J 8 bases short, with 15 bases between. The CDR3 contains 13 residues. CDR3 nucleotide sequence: TGTGCCACCAGTCCATTTCGGGGGCTGGAAGCTTTCTTT. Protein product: CATSPFRGLEAFF.

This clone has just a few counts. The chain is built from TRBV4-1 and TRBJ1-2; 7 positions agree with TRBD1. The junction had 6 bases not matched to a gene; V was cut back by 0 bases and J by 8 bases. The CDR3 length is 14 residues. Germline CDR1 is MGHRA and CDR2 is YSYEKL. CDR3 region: CASSQETGLGGYTF. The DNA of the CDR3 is TGCGCCAGCAGCCAAGAGACAGGGCTGGGCGGCTACACCTTC.

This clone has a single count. The CDR3 sequence is CASSVTVPGQGFYEQYF. The CDR3 bases are TGTGCCAGCAGTGTAACCGTTCCGGGACAGGGATTCTACGAGCAGTACTTC. The rearrangement joins TRBV28 to TRBJ2-7; TRBD1 aligns across 9 bases. After removal of 5 bases from V and 3 bases from J, the junction contained 14 bases not matched to a gene. CDR1 MDHEN and CDR2 SYDVKM come from the germline V gene. CDR3 length: 17 residues. The whole variable domain, filled in from reference TRBV28 and TRBJ2-7, reads DVKVTQSSRYLVKRTGEKVFLECVQDMDHENMFWYRQDPGLGLRLIYFSYDVKMKEKGDIPEGYSVSREKKERFSLILESASTNQTSMYLCASSVTVPGQGFYEQYFGPGTRLTVT.

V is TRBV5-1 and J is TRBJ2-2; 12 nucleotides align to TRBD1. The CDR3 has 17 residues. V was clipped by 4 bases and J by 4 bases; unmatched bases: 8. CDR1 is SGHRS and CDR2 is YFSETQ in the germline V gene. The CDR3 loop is CASSPGTGGLGTGELFF. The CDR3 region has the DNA TGCGCCAGCAGCCCTGGGACAGGGGGCTTGGGCACCGGGGAGCTGTTTTTT.

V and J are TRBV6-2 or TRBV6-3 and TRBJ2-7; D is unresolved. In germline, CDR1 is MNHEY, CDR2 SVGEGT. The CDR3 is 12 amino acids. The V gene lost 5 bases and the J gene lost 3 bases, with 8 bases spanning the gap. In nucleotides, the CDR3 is TGTGCCAGCAGTGTGCCGATCTACGAGCAGTACTTC. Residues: CASSVPIYEQYF.

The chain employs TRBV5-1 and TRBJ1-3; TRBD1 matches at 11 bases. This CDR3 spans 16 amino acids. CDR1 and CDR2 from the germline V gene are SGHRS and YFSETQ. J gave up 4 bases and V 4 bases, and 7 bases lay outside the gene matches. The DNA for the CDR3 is TGCGCCAGCAGCCTCGGACAGGGGGCTTGGGGAAACACCATATATTTT. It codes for CASSLGQGAWGNTIYF.

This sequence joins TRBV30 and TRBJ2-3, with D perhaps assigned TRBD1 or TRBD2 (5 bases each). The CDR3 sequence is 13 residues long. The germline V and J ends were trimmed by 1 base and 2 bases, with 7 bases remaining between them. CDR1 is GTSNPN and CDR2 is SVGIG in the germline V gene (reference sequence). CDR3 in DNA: TGTGCCTGGAGTGGAGGGGACACAGATACGCAGTATTTT. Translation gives CAWSGGDTDTQYF.

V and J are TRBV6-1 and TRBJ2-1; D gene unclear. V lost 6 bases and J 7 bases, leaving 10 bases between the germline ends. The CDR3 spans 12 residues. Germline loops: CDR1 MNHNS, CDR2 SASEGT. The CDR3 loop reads CASRPDGNEQFF. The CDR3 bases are TGTGCCAGCAGGCCAGACGGAAATGAGCAGTTCTTC.

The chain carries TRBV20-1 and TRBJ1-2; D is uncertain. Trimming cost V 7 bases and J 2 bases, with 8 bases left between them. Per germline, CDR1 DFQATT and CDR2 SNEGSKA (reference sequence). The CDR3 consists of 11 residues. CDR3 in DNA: TGCAGTGGCAGGCTGAACTATGGCTACACCTTC. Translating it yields CSGRLNYGYTF.

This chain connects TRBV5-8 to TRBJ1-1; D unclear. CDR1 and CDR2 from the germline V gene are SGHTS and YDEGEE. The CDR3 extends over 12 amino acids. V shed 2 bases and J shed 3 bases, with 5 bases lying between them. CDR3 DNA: TGTGCCAGCAGCTTAGGTTACACTGAAGCTTTCTTT. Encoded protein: CASSLGYTEAFF. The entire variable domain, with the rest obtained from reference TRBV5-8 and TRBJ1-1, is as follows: EAGVTQSPTHLIKTRGQQATLRCSPISGHTSVYWYQQALGLGLQFLLWYDEGEERNRGNFPPRFSGRQFPNYSSELNVNALELEDSALYLCASSLGYTEAFFGQGTRLTVV.

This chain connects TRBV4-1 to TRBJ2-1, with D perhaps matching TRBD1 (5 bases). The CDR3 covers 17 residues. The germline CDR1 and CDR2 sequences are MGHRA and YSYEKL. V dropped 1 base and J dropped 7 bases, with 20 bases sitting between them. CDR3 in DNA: TGCGCCAGCAGCCAAGTGGACATGGGCTTTCGGCTGAATGAGCAGTTCTTC. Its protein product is CASSQVDMGFRLNEQFF.

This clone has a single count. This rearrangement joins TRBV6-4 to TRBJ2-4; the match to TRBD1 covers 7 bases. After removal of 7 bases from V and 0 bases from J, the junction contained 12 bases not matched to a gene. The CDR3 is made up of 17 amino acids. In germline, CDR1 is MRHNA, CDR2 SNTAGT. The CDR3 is CASTQTGPILAKNIQYF. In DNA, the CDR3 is TGTGCCAGCACTCAGACAGGGCCGATTTTAGCCAAAAACATTCAGTACTTC.